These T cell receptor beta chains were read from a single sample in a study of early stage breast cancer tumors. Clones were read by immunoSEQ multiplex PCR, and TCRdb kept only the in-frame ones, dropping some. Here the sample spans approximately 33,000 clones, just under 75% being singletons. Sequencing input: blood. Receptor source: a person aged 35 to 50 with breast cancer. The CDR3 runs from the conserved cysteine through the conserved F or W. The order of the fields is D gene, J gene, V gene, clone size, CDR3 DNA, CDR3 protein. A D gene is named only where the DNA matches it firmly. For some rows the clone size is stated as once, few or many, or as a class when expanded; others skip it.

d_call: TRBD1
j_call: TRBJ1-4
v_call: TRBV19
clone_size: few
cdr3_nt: TGTGCCAGTAGTATCGGGGGACAGGGTGGAAAACTGTTTTTT
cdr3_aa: CASSIGGQGGKLFF

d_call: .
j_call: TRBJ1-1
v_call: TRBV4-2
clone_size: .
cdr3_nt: TGTGCCAGCAGCCAAGCCTTCTTAGGCTTGTTAGGGCAGAACACTGAAGCTTTCTTT
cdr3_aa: CASSQAFLGLLGQNTEAFF

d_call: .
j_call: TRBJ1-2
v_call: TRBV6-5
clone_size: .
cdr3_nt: TGTGCCAGCAGTTACTCACGTCTAAGCTATGGCTACACCTTC
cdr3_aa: CASSYSRLSYGYTF

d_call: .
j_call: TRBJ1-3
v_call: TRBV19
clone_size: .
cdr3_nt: TGTGCCAGTAGTATTTGGCCCGACCCTGGAAACACCATATATTTT
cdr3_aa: CASSIWPDPGNTIYF

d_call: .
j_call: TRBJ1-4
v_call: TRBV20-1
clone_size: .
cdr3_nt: TGCAGTGCTAGCCGTGAGGGAAAACTGTTTTTT
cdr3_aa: CSASREGKLFF

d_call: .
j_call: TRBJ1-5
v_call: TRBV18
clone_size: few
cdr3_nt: TGTGCCAGCTCACCACTTAGCAATCAGCCCCAGCATTTT
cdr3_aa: CASSPLSNQPQHF

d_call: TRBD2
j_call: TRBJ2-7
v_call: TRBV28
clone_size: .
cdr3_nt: TGTGCCACCGGACCTAGCGGGAGGATCGAGCAGTACTTC
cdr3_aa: CATGPSGRIEQYF

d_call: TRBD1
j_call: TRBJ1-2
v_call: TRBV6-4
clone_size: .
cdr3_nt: TGTGCCAGGGGTGGAAGGGACAGGCCCGGAAAACAGGACTCTAACTATGGCTACACCTTC
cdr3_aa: CARGGRDRPGKQDSNYGYTF

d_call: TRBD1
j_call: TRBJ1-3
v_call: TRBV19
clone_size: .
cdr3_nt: TGTGCCAGCCGGACAGGTCAAAACACCATATATTTT
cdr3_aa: CASRTGQNTIYF

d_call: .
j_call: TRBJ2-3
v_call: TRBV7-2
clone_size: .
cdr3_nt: TGTGCCAGCAGCCCACTAATAACGACAGATACGCAGTATTTT
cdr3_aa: CASSPLITTDTQYF

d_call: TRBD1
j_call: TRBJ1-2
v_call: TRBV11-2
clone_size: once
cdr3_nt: TGTGCCAGCAGCTCTACAGGGGCCGTTGGCTATGGCTACACCTTC
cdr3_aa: CASSSTGAVGYGYTF

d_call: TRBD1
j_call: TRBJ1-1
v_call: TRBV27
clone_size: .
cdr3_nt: TGTGCCAGCAGTTTATCGGGACAGGGGGCGGTTTTAAGCACTGAAGCTTTCTTT
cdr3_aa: CASSLSGQGAVLSTEAFF

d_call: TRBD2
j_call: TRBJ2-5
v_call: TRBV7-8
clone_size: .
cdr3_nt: TGTGCCAGCAGCCGAAATAAGATAGCGGGAGGGAGCGAGACCCAGTACTTC
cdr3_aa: CASSRNKIAGGSETQYF

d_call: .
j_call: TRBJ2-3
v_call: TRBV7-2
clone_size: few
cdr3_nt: TGTGCCAGCAGCTTGGCCAGGGGGGGAACAGATACGCAGTATTTT
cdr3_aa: CASSLARGGTDTQYF

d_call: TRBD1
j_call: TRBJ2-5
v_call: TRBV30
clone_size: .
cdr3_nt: TGTGCCTGGAGTGTACGACAGGGGACGGTCTGGGGAAAAGAGACCCAGTACTTC
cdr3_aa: CAWSVRQGTVWGKETQYF

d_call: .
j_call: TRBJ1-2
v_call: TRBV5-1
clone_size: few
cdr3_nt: TGCGCCAGCAGCTTGTCGGTCGGAAGCAACTATGGCTACACCTTC
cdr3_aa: CASSLSVGSNYGYTF

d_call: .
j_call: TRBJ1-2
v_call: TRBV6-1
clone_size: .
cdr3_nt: TGTGCCAGCAGTGAAGAGTTTGGAGGGAACTATGGCTACACCTTC
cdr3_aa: CASSEEFGGNYGYTF

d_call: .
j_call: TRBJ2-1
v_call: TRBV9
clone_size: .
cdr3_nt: TGTGCCAGCAGCTTGACAGCACAAGGAGGGGCCTACAATGAGCAGTTCTTC
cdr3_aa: CASSLTAQGGAYNEQFF

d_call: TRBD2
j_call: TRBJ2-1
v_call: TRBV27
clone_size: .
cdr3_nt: TGTGCCAGCAGTTTGGGCCCAGGGACTAGCGGTAGCTCCTACAATGAGCAGTTCTTC
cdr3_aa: CASSLGPGTSGSSYNEQFF

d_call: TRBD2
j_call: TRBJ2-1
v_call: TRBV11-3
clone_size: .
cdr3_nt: TGTGCCAGCAGCTTAGCCCGGACTAGCGGGAGTAGGAATGAGCAGTTCTTC
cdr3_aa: CASSLARTSGSRNEQFF

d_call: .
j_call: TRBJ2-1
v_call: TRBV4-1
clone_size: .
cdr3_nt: TGCGCCAGCAGCCAAGGACTTTCCTCCTACAATGAGCAGTTCTTC
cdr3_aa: CASSQGLSSYNEQFF

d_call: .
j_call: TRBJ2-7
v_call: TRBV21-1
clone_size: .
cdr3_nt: TGTGCCAGCAGCAACCTCGGGAGGGTCCCTAAACCCTACGAGCAGTACTTC
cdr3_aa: CASSNLGRVPKPYEQYF

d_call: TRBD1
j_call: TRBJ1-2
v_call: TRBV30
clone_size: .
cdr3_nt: TGTGCCTGGAACCGTCCGGGCAGGGGGCTTGGCTACACCTTC
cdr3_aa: CAWNRPGRGLGYTF